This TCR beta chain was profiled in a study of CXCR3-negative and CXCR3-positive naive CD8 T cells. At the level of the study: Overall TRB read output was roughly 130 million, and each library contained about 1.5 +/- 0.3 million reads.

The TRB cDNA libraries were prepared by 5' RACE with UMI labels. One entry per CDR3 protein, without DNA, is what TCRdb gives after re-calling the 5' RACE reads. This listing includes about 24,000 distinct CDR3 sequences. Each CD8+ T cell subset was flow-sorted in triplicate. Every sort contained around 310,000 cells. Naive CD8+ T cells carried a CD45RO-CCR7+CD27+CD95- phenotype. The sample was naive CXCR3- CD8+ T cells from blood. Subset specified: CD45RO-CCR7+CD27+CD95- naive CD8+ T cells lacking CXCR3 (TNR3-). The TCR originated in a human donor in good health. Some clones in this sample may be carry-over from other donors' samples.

CDR3 loop: CASSLEVTGMSNEQFF. The chain employs TRBV7-8 and TRBJ2-1; TCRdb designates TRBD1, a call that cannot be tested without DNA. This CDR3 has 16 residues. Germline values: CDR1 SGHVS, CDR2 FQNEAQ.